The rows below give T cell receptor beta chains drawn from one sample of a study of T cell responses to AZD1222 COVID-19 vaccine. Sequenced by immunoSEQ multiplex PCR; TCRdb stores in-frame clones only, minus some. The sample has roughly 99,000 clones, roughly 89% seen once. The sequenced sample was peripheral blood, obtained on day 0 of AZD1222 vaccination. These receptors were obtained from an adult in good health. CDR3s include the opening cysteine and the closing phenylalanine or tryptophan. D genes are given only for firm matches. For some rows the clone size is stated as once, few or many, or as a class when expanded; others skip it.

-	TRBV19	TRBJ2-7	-	TGTGCCAGTAGTATACTCCAGGGTGTAACCTACGAGCAGTACTTC	CASSILQGVTYEQYF
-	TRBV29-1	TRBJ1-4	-	TGCAGCGTGACCCGGGGAGGGTCTAGCGAAAAACTGTTTTTT	CSVTRGGSSEKLFF
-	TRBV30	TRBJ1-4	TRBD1	TGTGCCTGGAGACAGGGGAATGAAAAACTGTTTTTT	CAWRQGNEKLFF
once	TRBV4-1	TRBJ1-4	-	TGCGCCAGCAGCCAAGATCGGACAGAGGGACAAGAAAAACTGTTTTTT	CASSQDRTEGQEKLFF
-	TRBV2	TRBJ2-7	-	TGTGCCAGCAGTGAAGGGGCGGGTTCCTACGAGCAGTACTTC	CASSEGAGSYEQYF
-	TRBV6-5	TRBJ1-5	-	TGTGCCAGCAGACGGACGGATAGCAATCAGCCCCAGCATTTT	CASRRTDSNQPQHF
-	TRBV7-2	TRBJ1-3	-	TGTGCCAGCAGCCAAGGGTCGAACTCTGGAAACACCATATATTTT	CASSQGSNSGNTIYF
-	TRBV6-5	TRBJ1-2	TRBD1	TGTGCCAGCAGAGGGGGACAGTTTAACTATGGCTACACCTTC	CASRGGQFNYGYTF
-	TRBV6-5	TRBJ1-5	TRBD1	TGTGCCAGCGCTGTGACAGGGATGAATCAGCCCCAGCATTTT	CASAVTGMNQPQHF
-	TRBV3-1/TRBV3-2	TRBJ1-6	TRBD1	TGTGCCAGCAGCCAAAGCACCGGGACAGGGAATTCACCCCTCCACTTT	CASSQSTGTGNSPLHF
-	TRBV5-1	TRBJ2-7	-	TGCGCCAGCTCGCTTTTGCAGGGTACATACGAGCAGTACTTC	CASSLLQGTYEQYF
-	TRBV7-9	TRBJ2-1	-	TGTGCCAGCAGCTTAGGACAAGGGCAGTTCTTC	CASSLGQGQFF
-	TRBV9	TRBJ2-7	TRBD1	TGTGCCAGCAGCGCCGGACAGGGCCCCACCTACGAGCAGTACTTC	CASSAGQGPTYEQYF
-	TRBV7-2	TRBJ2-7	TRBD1	TGTGCCAGCAGCTTAGGACAGGGACCCATCTACGAGCAGTACTTC	CASSLGQGPIYEQYF
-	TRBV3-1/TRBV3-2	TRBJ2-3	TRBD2	TGTGCCAGCAGCCAAGGACTAGCGGGGGGCACAGATACGCAGTATTTT	CASSQGLAGGTDTQYF
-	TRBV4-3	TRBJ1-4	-	TGCGCCAGCAGCCAAAATCGTGACGGTTTTCGCGGGGGGGATTATAATGAAAAACTGTTTTTT	CASSQNRDGFRGGDYNEKLFF
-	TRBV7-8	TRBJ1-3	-	TGTGCCAGCAGCTTATGGGTGGGCGGAAACACCATATATTTT	CASSLWVGGNTIYF
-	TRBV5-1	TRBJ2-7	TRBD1	TGCGCCAGCAGCTTGGGGACAGGGGGCTACGAGCAGTACTTC	CASSLGTGGYEQYF
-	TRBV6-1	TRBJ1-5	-	TGTGCCAGCAGTGAATCGGGTGGGAGCCAGCCCCAGCATTTT	CASSESGGSQPQHF
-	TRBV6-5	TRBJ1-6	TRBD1	TGTGCCAGCAGGAGAGAGGGACAGGTGAATTCACCCCTCCACTTT	CASRREGQVNSPLHF
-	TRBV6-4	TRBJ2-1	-	TGTGCCAGCAGCGACAGTTCGGTCAATGAGCAGTTCTTC	CASSDSSVNEQFF
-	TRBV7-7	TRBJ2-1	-	TGTGCCAGCAGCCAGGACGCCCGCTCCTACAATGAGCAGTTCTTC	CASSQDARSYNEQFF
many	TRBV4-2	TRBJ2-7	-	TGTGCCAGCAGCCCCAACTTTTCCGGCTACGAGCAGTACTTC	CASSPNFSGYEQYF
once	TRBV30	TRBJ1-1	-	TGTGCCTGGAGTGTATCGGCCACCCGAACTGAAGCTTTCTTT	CAWSVSATRTEAFF
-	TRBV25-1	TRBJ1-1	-	TGTGCCAGCAGGTTGAACACTGAAGCTTTCTTT	CASRLNTEAFF
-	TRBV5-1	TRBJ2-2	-	TGCGCCAGCAGCTTTGCCTACCAACCTAAGAACACCGGGGAGCTGTTTTTT	CASSFAYQPKNTGELFF
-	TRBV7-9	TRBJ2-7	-	TGTGCCAGCAGCTTTAATGTGGCTTCCTACGAGCAGTACTTC	CASSFNVASYEQYF
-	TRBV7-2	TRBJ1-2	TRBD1	TGTGCCAGCAGCTCATCGGCCCCACTGGACAGGATCGACTATGGCTACACCTTC	CASSSSAPLDRIDYGYTF
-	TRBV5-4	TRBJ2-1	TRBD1	TGTGCCAGCAGCCTCCGGGGGACAGGGACAATAAATGAGCAGTTCTTC	CASSLRGTGTINEQFF
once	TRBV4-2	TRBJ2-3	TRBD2	TGTGCCAGCAGCCAAGATATAACCAGCGGGGGCAACACAGATACGCAGTATTTT	CASSQDITSGGNTDTQYF